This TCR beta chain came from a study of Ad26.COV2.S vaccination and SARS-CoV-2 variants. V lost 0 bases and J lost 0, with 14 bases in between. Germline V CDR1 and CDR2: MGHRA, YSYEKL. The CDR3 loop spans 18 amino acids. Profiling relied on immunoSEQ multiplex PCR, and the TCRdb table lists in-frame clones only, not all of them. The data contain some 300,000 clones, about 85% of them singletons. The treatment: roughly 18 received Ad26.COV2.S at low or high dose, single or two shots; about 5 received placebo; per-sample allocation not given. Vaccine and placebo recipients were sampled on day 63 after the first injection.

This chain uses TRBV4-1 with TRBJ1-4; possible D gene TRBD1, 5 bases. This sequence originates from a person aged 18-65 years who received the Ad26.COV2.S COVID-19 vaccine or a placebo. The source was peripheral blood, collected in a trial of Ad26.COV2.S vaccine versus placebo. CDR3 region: CASSQDPLGVTTNEKLFF. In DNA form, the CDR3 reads TGCGCCAGCAGCCAAGACCCCTTAGGGGTGACAACTAATGAAAAACTGTTTTTT.